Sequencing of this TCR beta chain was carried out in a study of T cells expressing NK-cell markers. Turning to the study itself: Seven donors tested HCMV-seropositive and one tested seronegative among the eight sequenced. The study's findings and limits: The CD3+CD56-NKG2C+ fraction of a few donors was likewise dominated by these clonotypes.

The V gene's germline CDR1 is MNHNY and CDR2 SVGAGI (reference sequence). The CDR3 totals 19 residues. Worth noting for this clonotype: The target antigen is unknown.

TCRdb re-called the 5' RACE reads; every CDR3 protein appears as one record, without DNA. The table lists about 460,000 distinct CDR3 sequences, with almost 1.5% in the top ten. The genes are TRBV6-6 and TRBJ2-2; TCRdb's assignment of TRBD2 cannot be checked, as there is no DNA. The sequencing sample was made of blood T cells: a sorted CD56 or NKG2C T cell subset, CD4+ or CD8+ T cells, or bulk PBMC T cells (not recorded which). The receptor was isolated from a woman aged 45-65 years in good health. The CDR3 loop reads CASSPAGELLRGQAGELFF.